This entry concerns a single T cell receptor (beta chain). Its antigen is as yet unknown. One junction end does not reproduce the germline sequence, and a read error may be involved. Original handling: Variation in CDR3 across clinicopathological groups served as the basis for constructing a distant-metastasis classifier in papillary thyroid cancer. With MiXCR, TCRdb reprocessed the PCR reads. The authors' filters were not applied to this entry. The table has 24,000 or so clones, more than 20% seen once. Every patient was untreated before thyroid surgery. The data were obtained in a study of metastatic and nonmetastatic thyroid tumors. Looking at the study overall: Comparative analysis of repertoires was undertaken across blood and tumor or nodule tissue obtained from malignant and benign thyroid patients.

Germline V lookup: CDR1 SGHRS, CDR2 YFSETQ. The CDR3 is 13 amino acids. Findings of the study overall: A significant increase in TCR beta diversity was reportedly seen in malignant thyroid tumors relative to benign nodules, in blood and tumor.

The chain has TRBV5-1 and TRBJ1-1; D may be TRBD1 (5 bases). This TCR was recovered from a female donor with papillary thyroid cancer or a benign thyroid nodule (not recorded which). Some clones in this sample may be carry-over from other donors' samples. Sequenced sample: blood. The CDR3 sequence: CASSWDVNTEALF. CDR3 DNA: TGTGCCAGCAGTTGGGACGTGAACACTGAAGCTTTATTT.